This T cell receptor beta chain was profiled in a study of vaccination and CD4 T cells after COVID-19. Study details: A median of approximately 72 days (range 14 to 241) separated dose two from the taking of post-vaccine samples.

The treatment is: roughly 10-day PBMC culture with coronavirus spike peptide pools or control peptides (ViraFEST assay). CDR1 LNHDA and CDR2 SQIVND come from the germline V gene (reference sequence). This CDR3 is built from 12 residues. Deletions cut 7 bases from V and 4 bases from J, with 10 bases between. Cultured CD4+ T cell DNA was sequenced using the Oncomine TCR Beta short-read assay. A single record per CDR3 protein comes from TCRdb applying MiXCR to the PCR reads. The sample lists around 12,000 distinct CDR3 sequences; about 82% were seen once. In regard to this clonotype: Antigen specificity is unknown.

The chain uses TRBV19 and TRBJ1-2, with D unresolved. The sequence was collected from a human donor who had recovered from COVID-19. The sample consisted of CD4+ T cells from blood, cultured in vitro. The CDR3 spells CASTLGGYGYTF. In DNA form, the CDR3 reads TGTGCCAGTACTTTGGGAGGCTATGGCTACACCTTC.